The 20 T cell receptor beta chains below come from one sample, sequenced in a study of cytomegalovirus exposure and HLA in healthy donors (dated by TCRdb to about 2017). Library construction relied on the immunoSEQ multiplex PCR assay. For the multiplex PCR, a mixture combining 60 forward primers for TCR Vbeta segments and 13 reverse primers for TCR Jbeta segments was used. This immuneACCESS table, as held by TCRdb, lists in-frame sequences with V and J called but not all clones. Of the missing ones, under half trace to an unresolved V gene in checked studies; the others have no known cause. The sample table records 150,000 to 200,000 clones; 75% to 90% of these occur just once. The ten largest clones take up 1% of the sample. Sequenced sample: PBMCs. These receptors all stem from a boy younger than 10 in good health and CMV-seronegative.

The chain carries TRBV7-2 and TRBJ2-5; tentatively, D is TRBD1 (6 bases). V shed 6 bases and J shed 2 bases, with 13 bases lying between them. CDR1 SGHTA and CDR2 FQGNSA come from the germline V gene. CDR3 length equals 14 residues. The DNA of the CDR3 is TGTGCCAGCAGTCCCGGGACATCTCAAGAGACCCAGTACTTC. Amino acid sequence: CASSPGTSQETQYF. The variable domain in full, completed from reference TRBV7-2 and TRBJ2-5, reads GAGVSQSPSNKVTEKGKDVELRCDPISGHTALYWYRQSLGQGLEFLIYFQGNSAPDKSGLPSDRFSAERTGGSVSTLTIQRTQQEDSAVYLCASSPGTSQETQYFGPGTRLLVL.

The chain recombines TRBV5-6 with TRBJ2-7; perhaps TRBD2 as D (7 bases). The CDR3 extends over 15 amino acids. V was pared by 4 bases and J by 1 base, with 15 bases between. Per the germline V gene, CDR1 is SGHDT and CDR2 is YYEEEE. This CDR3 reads CASSIGGARSYEQYV. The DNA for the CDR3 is TGTGCCAGCAGCATAGGGGGGGCTCGGTCCTACGAGCAGTACGTC.

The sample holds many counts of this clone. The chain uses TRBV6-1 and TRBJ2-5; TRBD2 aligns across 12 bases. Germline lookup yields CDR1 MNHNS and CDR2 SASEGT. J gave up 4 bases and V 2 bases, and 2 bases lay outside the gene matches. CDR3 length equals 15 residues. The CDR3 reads CASSELAGGPETQYF. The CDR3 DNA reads TGTGCCAGCAGTGAACTAGCGGGGGGGCCAGAGACCCAGTACTTC.

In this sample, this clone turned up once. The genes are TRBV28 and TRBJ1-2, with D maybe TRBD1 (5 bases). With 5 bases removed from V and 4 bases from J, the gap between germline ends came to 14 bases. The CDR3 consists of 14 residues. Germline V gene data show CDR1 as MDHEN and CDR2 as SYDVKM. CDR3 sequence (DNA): TGTGCCAGCAGTAGGGACCCGACTAGCTATGGCTACACCTTC. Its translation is CASSRDPTSYGYTF.

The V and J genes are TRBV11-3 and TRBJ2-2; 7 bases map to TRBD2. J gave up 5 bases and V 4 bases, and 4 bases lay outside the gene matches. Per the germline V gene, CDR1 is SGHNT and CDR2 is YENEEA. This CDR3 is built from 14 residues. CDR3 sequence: CASSSLSGTGELFF. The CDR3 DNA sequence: TGTGCCAGCAGCTCACTTAGCGGGACCGGGGAGCTGTTTTTT.

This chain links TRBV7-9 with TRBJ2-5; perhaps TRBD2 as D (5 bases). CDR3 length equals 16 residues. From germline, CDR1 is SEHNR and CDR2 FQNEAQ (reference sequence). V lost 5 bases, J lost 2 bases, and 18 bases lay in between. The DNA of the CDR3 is TGTGCCAGCAGCACCCAGGATGAGGGTTTTCAAGAGACCCAGTACTTC. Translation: CASSTQDEGFQETQYF.

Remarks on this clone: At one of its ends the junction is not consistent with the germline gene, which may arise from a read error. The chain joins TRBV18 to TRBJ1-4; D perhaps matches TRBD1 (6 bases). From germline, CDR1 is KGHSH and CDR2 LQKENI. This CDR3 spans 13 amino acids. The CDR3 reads CASSPRGGEKLFF. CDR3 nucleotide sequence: TGTGCCAGCTCCCCACGGGGGGGCGAAAAACTGTTTTTT.

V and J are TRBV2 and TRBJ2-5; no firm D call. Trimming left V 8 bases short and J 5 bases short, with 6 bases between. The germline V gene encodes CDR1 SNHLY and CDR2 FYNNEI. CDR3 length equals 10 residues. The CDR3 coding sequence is TGTGCCAGCCGTGCGGAGACCCAGTACTTC. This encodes CASRAETQYF.

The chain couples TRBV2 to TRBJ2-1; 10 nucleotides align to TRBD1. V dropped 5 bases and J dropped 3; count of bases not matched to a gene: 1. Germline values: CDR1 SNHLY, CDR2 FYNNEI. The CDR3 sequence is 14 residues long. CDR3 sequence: CASSRTGGYNEQFF. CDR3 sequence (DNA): TGTGCCAGCAGTCGGACAGGGGGCTACAATGAGCAGTTCTTC.

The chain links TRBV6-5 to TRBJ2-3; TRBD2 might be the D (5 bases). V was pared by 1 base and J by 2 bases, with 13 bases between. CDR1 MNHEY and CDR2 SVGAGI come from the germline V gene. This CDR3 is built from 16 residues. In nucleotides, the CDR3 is TGTGCCAGCAGTTACTACGCGGGTAGCCCCACAGATACGCAGTATTTT. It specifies CASSYYAGSPTDTQYF.

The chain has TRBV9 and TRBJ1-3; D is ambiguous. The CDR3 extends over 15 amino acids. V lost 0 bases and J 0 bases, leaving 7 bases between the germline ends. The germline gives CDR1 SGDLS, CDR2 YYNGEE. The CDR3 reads CASSVDSYSGNTIYF. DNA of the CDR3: TGTGCCAGCAGCGTAGATAGTTACTCTGGAAACACCATATATTTT.

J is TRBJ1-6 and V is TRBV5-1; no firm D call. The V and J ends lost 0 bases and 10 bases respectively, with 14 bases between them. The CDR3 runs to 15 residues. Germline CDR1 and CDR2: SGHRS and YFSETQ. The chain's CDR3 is CASSLVPLRGSPLHF. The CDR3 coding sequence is TGCGCCAGCAGCTTGGTGCCCCTACGAGGGTCACCCCTCCACTTT.

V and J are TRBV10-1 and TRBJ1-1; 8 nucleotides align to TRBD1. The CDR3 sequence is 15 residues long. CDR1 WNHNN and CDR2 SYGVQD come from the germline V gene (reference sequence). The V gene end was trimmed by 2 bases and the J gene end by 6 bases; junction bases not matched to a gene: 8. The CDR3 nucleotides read TGCGCCAGCAGTGAGAGACGACAGGGGACCGCTGAAGCTTTCTTT. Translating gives CASSERRQGTAEAFF.

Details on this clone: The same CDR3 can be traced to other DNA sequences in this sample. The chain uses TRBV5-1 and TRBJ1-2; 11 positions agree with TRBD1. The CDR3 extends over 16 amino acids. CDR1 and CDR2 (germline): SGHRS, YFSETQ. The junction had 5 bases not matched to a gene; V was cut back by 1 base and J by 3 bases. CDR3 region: CASSLSPGQGDYGYTF. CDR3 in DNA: TGCGCCAGCAGCTTGTCTCCGGGACAGGGGGACTATGGCTACACCTTC.

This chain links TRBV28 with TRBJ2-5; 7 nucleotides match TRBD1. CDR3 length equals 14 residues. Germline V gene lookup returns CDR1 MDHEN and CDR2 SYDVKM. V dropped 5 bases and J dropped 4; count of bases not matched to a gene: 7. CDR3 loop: CASSPLAGGETQYF. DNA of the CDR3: TGTGCCAGCAGTCCCTTGGCAGGGGGAGAGACCCAGTACTTC.

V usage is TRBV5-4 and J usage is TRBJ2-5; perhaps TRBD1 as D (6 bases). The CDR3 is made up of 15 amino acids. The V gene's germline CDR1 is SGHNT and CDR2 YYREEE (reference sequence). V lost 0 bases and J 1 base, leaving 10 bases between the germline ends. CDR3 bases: TGTGCCAGCAGCTTGGGACAGGAGCCCCAAGAGACCCAGTACTTC. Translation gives CASSLGQEPQETQYF.

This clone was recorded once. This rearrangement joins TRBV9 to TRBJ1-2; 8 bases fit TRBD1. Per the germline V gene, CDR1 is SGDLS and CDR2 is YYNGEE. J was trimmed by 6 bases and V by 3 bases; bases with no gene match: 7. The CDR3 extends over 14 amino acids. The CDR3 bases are TGTGCCAGCAGCGCAACGTCAGGGGGCCATGGCTACACCTTC. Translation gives CASSATSGGHGYTF. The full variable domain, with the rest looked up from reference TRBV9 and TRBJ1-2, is DSGVTQTPKHLITATGQRVTLRCSPRSGDLSVYWYQQSLDQGLQFLIQYYNGEERAKGNILERFSAQQFPDLHSELNLSSLELGDSALYFCASSATSGGHGYTFGSGTRLTVV.

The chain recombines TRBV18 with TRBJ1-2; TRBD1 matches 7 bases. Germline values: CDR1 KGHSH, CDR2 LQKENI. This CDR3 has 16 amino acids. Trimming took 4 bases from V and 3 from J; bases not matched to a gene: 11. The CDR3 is CASSLRDPGGDYGYTF. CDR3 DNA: TGTGCCAGCTCACTTCGGGACCCAGGGGGAGACTATGGCTACACCTTC. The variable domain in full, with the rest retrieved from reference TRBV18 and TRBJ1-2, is NAGVMQNPRHLVRRRGQEARLRCSPMKGHSHVYWYRQLPEEGLKFMVYLQKENIIDESGMPKERFSAEFPKEGPSILRIQQVVRGDSAAYFCASSLRDPGGDYGYTFGSGTRLTVV.

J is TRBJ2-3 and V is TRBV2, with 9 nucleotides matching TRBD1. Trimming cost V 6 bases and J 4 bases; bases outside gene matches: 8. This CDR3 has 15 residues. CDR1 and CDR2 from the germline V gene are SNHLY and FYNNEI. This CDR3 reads CASRLQGAGADTQYF. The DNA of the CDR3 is TGTGCCAGCAGATTACAGGGGGCAGGGGCAGATACGCAGTATTTT.

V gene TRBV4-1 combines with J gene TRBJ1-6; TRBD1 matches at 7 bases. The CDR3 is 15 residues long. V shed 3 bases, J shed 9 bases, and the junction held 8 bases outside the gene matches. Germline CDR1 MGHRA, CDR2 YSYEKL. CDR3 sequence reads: CASSQAGQLGSPLHF. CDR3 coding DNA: TGCGCCAGCAGCCAGGCGGGACAGTTGGGTTCACCCCTCCACTTT.